Below are 22 T cell receptor beta chains sequenced from a single sample in a study of regulatory T cells in long-lasting Graves disease. As to time point: newly diagnosed GD, antithyroid drugs for less than 3 months. Researchers made the TCR library from RNA that was extracted from PBMCs. CDR3 regions were amplified by Arm-PCR using iRepertoire HTBI primers to build TCR beta libraries. Via MiXCR, TCRdb re-called the multiplex PCR reads, giving one row per CDR3 protein. The data hold approximately 400,000 distinct CDR3 sequences, with over 12% observed a single time. The same sample was also studied in work on T cells in Graves' hyperthyroidism and ophthalmopathy.

This sample comprised peripheral blood mononuclear cells (PBMCs), obtained at new diagnosis, from a patient treated with antithyroid drugs. Receptor source: a woman between 40 and 50 years old with Graves disease.

This clonotype was observed at least ten times. V usage is TRBV2 and J usage is TRBJ1-5, with D maybe TRBD1 (5 bases). The CDR3 runs 13 residues. The V gene lost 8 bases and the J gene lost 3 bases, with 11 bases spanning the gap. Germline CDR1 reads SNHLY; CDR2 reads FYNNEI. In nucleotides, the CDR3 is TGTGCCAGCGGTACAGGACTCAATCAGCCCCAGCATTTT. Protein product: CASGTGLNQPQHF.

The chain joins TRBV5-1 to TRBJ2-3, with D possibly matching TRBD1 (5 bases). This CDR3 region has 16 residues. The V gene's germline CDR1 is SGHRS and CDR2 YFSETQ. The ends were cut back, 0 bases at V and 1 base at J, with 12 bases in the middle. The CDR3 here is CASSLGDRFGTDTQYF. As DNA, the CDR3 is TGCGCCAGCAGCTTGGGTGACAGATTTGGCACAGATACGCAGTATTTT.

The chain couples TRBV6-5 to TRBJ2-1, with unresolved D. CDR3 length equals 15 residues. Germline V gives CDR1 MNHEY, CDR2 SVGAGI. The V and J ends lost 8 bases and 0 bases respectively, with 14 bases between them. CDR3 in amino acids: CASGLSYTSYNEQFF. The CDR3 DNA is TGTGCCAGCGGTTTAAGCTATACCTCCTACAATGAGCAGTTCTTC.

This clonotype was found many times. The V and J genes are TRBV20-1 and TRBJ2-3; D not certain. V was cut by 5 bases and J by 0 bases, with 12 bases left in between. In germline, CDR1 is DFQATT, CDR2 SNEGSKA (reference sequence). The CDR3 has 14 residues. The CDR3 here is CSAGSILSTDTQYF. CDR3 in DNA: TGCAGTGCTGGGTCGATACTAAGCACAGATACGCAGTATTTT.

CDR3 DNA sequence: TGTGCCAGCACCTCAACAGGCACCGGGGACTACGAGCAGTACTTC. Protein: CASTSTGTGDYEQYF. The genes are TRBV13 and TRBJ2-7; D assignment may be TRBD1 or TRBD2 (5 bases each). The CDR3 extends over 15 amino acids. Germline V gene sequence: CDR1 PRHDT, CDR2 FYEKMQ (reference sequence). Trimming cost V 7 bases and J 3 bases, with 19 bases left between them.

This clonotype was observed many times. The chain employs TRBV20-1 and TRBJ2-7; D remains ambiguous. Trimming pared 1 base from V and 3 bases from J, leaving 10 bases between. The germline CDR1 and CDR2 sequences are DFQATT and SNEGSKA (reference sequence). The CDR3 has 13 amino acids. CDR3 coding DNA: TGCAGTGCTAGAGTCAAAGGTTTCTACGAGCAGTACTTC. Its protein is CSARVKGFYEQYF.

Many counts were recorded for this clonotype. The gene calls are TRBV11-2 and TRBJ2-5; D is uncertain. The CDR3 has 13 amino acids. Germline CDR1 reads SGHAT; CDR2 reads FQNNGV. Trimming took off 2 bases at V and 5 bases at J, with 9 bases between the two ends. Written as DNA, the CDR3 is TGTGCCAGCAGCTTAAAGGTCATGGAGACCCAGTACTTC. Its protein is CASSLKVMETQYF.

CDR3 amino acids: CASSYSRSGTDTQYF. DNA of the CDR3: TGTGCCAGCAGTTACTCGAGGTCAGGCACAGATACGCAGTATTTT. The chain links TRBV6-5 to TRBJ2-3, with no clear D. CDR3 size: 15 residues. The germline CDR1 and CDR2 sequences are MNHEY and SVGAGI. V shed 0 bases and J shed 1 base, with 8 bases lying between them.

This clonotype was found many times. The gene calls are TRBV12-3 or TRBV12-4 and TRBJ2-7; the D gene is possibly TRBD2 (6 bases). This CDR3 is built from 13 residues. Trimming cost V 6 bases and J 3 bases, with 12 bases left between them. CDR3 amino acids: CASRLGGNYEQYF. In DNA, the CDR3 is TGTGCCAGCAGACTCGGAGGGAACTACGAGCAGTACTTC.

This clonotype was found many times. The chain's CDR3 is CASSTTGGITSPLHF. The CDR3 DNA reads TGCGCCAGCAGCACGACAGGGGGTATAACTTCACCCCTCCACTTT. The rearrangement uses TRBV5-1 and TRBJ1-6; 9 bases line up with TRBD1. This CDR3 contains 15 residues. The V gene end was trimmed by 4 bases and the J gene end by 9 bases; junction bases not matched to a gene: 8. Germline CDR1 is SGHRS and CDR2 is YFSETQ.

This clonotype has ten or more counts. The V gene is TRBV7-2, the J gene TRBJ1-5; TRBD1 aligns across 9 bases. The germline V gene encodes CDR1 SGHTA and CDR2 FQGNSA. The V gene end was trimmed by 3 bases and the J gene end by 6 bases; junction bases not matched to a gene: 3. The CDR3 has 14 amino acids. The CDR3 DNA is TGTGCCAGCAGCTTGGACAGGGGATTTCAGCCCCAGCATTTT. Encoded protein: CASSLDRGFQPQHF. The full variable domain, rest sourced from reference TRBV7-2 and TRBJ1-5, is GAGVSQSPSNKVTEKGKDVELRCDPISGHTALYWYRQSLGQGLEFLIYFQGNSAPDKSGLPSDRFSAERTGGSVSTLTIQRTQQEDSAVYLCASSLDRGFQPQHFGDGTRLSIL.

This chain uses TRBV30 with TRBJ2-3; D gene unclear. This CDR3 region has 11 residues. V gave up 4 bases and J gave up 0 bases, with 2 bases separating them. Looked up from germline, CDR1 is GTSNPN and CDR2 is SVGIG (reference sequence). CDR3 in DNA: TGTGCCTGGACAAGCACAGATACGCAGTATTTT. It codes for CAWTSTDTQYF. Drawing the rest from reference TRBV30 and TRBJ2-3, the complete variable domain is SQTIHQWPATLVQPVGSPLSLECTVEGTSNPNLYWYRQAAGRGLQLLFYSVGIGQISSEVPQNLSASRPQDRQFILSSKKLLLSDSGFYLCAWTSTDTQYFGPGTRLTVL.

The sample holds many counts of this clonotype. V usage is TRBV12-5 and J usage is TRBJ2-1, with 12 bases identical to TRBD2. With 0 bases clipped from V and 7 bases from J, the junction kept 10 bases outside the gene matches. Germline values: CDR1 LGHNT, CDR2 FRNRAP. The CDR3 is made up of 18 amino acids. The CDR3 nucleotides read TGTGCTAGTGGTTTGGTTCTGTGGACTAGCGGGACCGGGAATGAGCAGTTCTTC. This translates into CASGLVLWTSGTGNEQFF.

This clonotype was counted between two and nine times. V usage is TRBV14 and J usage is TRBJ2-4, with TRBD2 matching 13 bases. The CDR3 totals 18 residues. Germline V lookup: CDR1 SGHDN, CDR2 FVKESK. Losses at the gene ends were 2 bases for V and 0 bases for J; bases not matched to a gene: 4. The CDR3 DNA follows: TGTGCCAGCAGCCAACGGACTAGCGGGAGCCTAGCCAAAAACATTCAGTACTTC. This gives the protein CASSQRTSGSLAKNIQYF.

This clonotype was seen ten or more times. The chain links TRBV11-2 to TRBJ2-7; TRBD1 agrees at 7 bases. V lost 7 bases and J lost 1; bases outside the gene matches: 10. There are 15 residues in the CDR3. Per germline, CDR1 SGHAT and CDR2 FQNNGV. The CDR3 region is CASTIPGTVSYEQYF. CDR3 nucleotides: TGTGCCAGCACTATCCCCGGGACAGTTTCCTACGAGCAGTACTTC.

This clonotype was counted many times. V gene TRBV12-3 or TRBV12-4 combines with J gene TRBJ1-1; weak D call: TRBD1 (6 bases). This CDR3 contains 14 residues. V lost 6 bases to trimming and J lost 2 bases, with 13 bases between them. The CDR3 coding sequence is TGTGCCAGCAGGATCGGGACAACCAACACTGAAGCTTTCTTT. Translated: CASRIGTTNTEAFF.

In this sample, this clonotype turned up many times. This sequence joins TRBV18 and TRBJ1-1; perhaps TRBD1 as D (5 bases). V was shortened by 4 bases and J by 3 bases, with 12 bases between the two germline ends. CDR3 length: 14 residues. Looked up from germline, CDR1 is KGHSH and CDR2 is LQKENI. The CDR3, as DNA: TGTGCCAGCTCACTAGAAGACAGTTACACTGAAGCTTTCTTT. Its protein product is CASSLEDSYTEAFF.

The V call is TRBV6-1, the J call TRBJ1-2; 7 bases are shared with TRBD1. This CDR3 contains 14 residues. V was clipped by 7 bases and J by 3 bases; unmatched bases: 8. From germline, CDR1 is MNHNS and CDR2 SASEGT. CDR3 nucleotides: TGTGCCAGCAACGAACCAGGGGGGCACTATGGCTACACCTTC. Its protein is CASNEPGGHYGYTF.

This clonotype was picked up many times. The J gene is TRBJ1-4, the V gene TRBV7-9, with D perhaps TRBD1 (6 bases). CDR1 SEHNR and CDR2 FQNEAQ come from the germline V gene (reference sequence). The CDR3 spans 14 residues. Trimming removed 5 bases from V and 5 bases from J, with 12 bases in between. The DNA of the CDR3 is TGTGCCAGCAGCGAAACAGGGCTAAATGAAAAACTGTTTTTT. This codes for CASSETGLNEKLFF.

This clonotype showed up many times. The V gene is TRBV11-2, the J gene TRBJ2-4, with TRBD2 matching over 12 bases. The V gene's germline CDR1 is SGHAT and CDR2 FQNNGV. V shed 5 bases, J shed 1 base, and the junction held 15 bases outside the gene matches. This CDR3 has 20 amino acids. This CDR3 is CASSILAGGPGGMAKNIQYF. For the CDR3, the DNA is TGTGCCAGCAGCATCCTAGCGGGAGGGCCGGGGGGAATGGCCAAAAACATTCAGTACTTC.

There are many counts of this clonotype. This chain uses TRBV5-1 with TRBJ1-6, with D possibly matching TRBD1 (5 bases). V gave up 1 base and J gave up 9 bases, with 23 bases separating them. From germline, CDR1 is SGHRS and CDR2 YFSETQ. The CDR3 covers 18 residues. CDR3 DNA sequence: TGCGCCAGCAGCTTGAGGGCAGCCGGGACGGCCTCGGGTTCACCCCTCCACTTT. It is translated as CASSLRAAGTASGSPLHF.

This clonotype was seen a few times. At one of its ends the junction is not consistent with the germline gene, which may arise from a read error. The chain couples TRBV7-8 to TRBJ2-7; the D is unclear. The CDR3 covers 15 residues. From germline, CDR1 is SGHVS and CDR2 FQNEAQ. The DNA for the CDR3 is TGTGCCAGCAGCTTAGTCGAAACACATTCGTACGGGCAGTACTTC. Encoded protein: CASSLVETHSYGQYF.